In this sample, the clone carrying this T cell receptor beta chain turned up once. Its antigen remains unknown. The sample belongs to a study of PD-L1 blockade in urothelial cancer. Across the whole study: Patients previously received 0 to 3 chemotherapy regimens. Analyses were performed on blood at 3 weeks after treatment start (the second dose) and at 6 weeks.

V gave up 1 base and J gave up 5 bases, with 12 bases separating them. The CDR3 extends over 15 amino acids. Germline V lookup: CDR1 MGHRA, CDR2 YSYEKL. Regarding the study as a whole: In blood sampled pretreatment, TCR clonality below the median predicted better survival.

Spiked synthetic TCR analogs estimated absolute template abundance per PCR. Clones were sequenced by immunoSEQ multiplex PCR, and TCRdb holds only the in-frame ones, with some missing. Among tens of thousands of clones listed, approximately 90% were seen once. Time point defined: peripheral blood 6 weeks after treatment start. Sample: PBMCs, taken around atezolizumab (anti-PD-L1) treatment. The chain uses TRBV4-1 and TRBJ2-1, with D maybe TRBD2 (6 bases). This clonotype originated in an elderly man with urothelial cancer. DNA for the CDR3: TGCGCCAGCAGCCAAGCCCCGACTAGACACAATGAGCAGTTCTTC. It translates to CASSQAPTRHNEQFF.